This T cell receptor beta chain was retrieved from a study of beta chain features in type 1 diabetes. In this sample, this clone turned up a few times. Its antigen is unknown. V dropped 1 base and J dropped 1 base, with 19 bases sitting between them. The CDR3 extends over 17 amino acids. Germline-derived CDR1 and CDR2 are GTSNPN and SVGIG (reference sequence). Findings of the study overall: Across all four CD4+ subsets, people with type 1 diabetes showed modestly shorter TCRB CDR3s.

All of the isolated RNA was reverse transcribed, so expressed TCRB transcripts were sequenced. Method: immunoSEQ multiplex PCR; TCRdb's copy keeps in-frame clones and lacks some. Of almost 350,000 clones in the sample, 9.3% were seen once. The chain uses TRBV30 and TRBJ1-1, with D possibly matching TRBD1 (6 bases). What was sequenced was central memory CD4+ T cells from blood. This clonotype was obtained from a man in his thirties or forties with type 1 diabetes. The CDR3 DNA sequence: TGTGCCTGGAGTGGGGGATCGGGGACACGGAGGAACACTGAAGCTTTCTTT. Translation: CAWSGGSGTRRNTEAFF.